Listed below are T cell receptor beta chains from one sample, sequenced in a study of regulatory T cells in long-lasting Graves disease. TCRdb called the multiplex PCR reads again in MiXCR, with one record for every CDR3 protein. The sample contains under 250,000 distinct CDR3 sequences, around 21% of which appear only once. The source material was peripheral blood mononuclear cells (PBMCs), sampled at new diagnosis, from a patient treated with antithyroid drugs. Every receptor here comes from a female donor with Graves disease. Each CDR3 is given with its conserved first and last residue. A D gene is named only where the DNA matches it firmly. The size of a clone is reported for some rows only, either as once, few or many, or as a class for expanded clones.

V gene: TRBV27; J gene: TRBJ2-2; D gene: .; clone size: many; CDR3 DNA: TGTGCCAGCAGTCGCGACAGAACCTCCGGGGAGCTGTTTTTT; CDR3 protein: CASSRDRTSGELFF
V gene: TRBV6-1; J gene: TRBJ2-5; D gene: .; clone size: many; CDR3 DNA: TGTGCCAGCAGCAGGGTACTTCAAGAGACCCAGTACTTC; CDR3 protein: CASSRVLQETQYF
V gene: TRBV20-1; J gene: TRBJ2-1; D gene: .; clone size: many; CDR3 DNA: TGCAGTGCTAGAGATCCCTCAAACAATGAGCAGTTCTTC; CDR3 protein: CSARDPSNNEQFF
V gene: TRBV5-1; J gene: TRBJ1-1; D gene: .; clone size: once; CDR3 DNA: TGCGCCAGCAGCTTGAACAGTAAAGAAGCTTTCTTT; CDR3 protein: CASSLNSKEAFF
V gene: TRBV7-7; J gene: TRBJ2-5; D gene: .; clone size: few; CDR3 DNA: TGTGCCAGCAGCCCAGGGGGGACGCCTCAAGAGACCCAGTACTTC; CDR3 protein: CASSPGGTPQETQYF
V gene: TRBV6-1; J gene: TRBJ2-2; D gene: TRBD2; clone size: many; CDR3 DNA: TGTGCCAGCAGACCTCGGACTAGCGCCTCCACCGGGGAGCTGTTTTTT; CDR3 protein: CASRPRTSASTGELFF
V gene: TRBV30; J gene: TRBJ2-3; D gene: TRBD2; clone size: many; CDR3 DNA: TGTGCCGGCCACCAACTAGGACTAGCGGGATCGGCAGATACGCAGTATTTT; CDR3 protein: CAGHQLGLAGSADTQYF
V gene: TRBV29-1; J gene: TRBJ2-7; D gene: TRBD1; clone size: many; CDR3 DNA: TGCAGCGCCGGAAAATCGACAGGGAACGGTGAGCAGTACTTC; CDR3 protein: CSAGKSTGNGEQYF
V gene: TRBV6-1; J gene: TRBJ2-1; D gene: .; clone size: .; CDR3 DNA: TGTGCCAGCCAGGACTACCACAATGAGCAGTTCTTC; CDR3 protein: CASQDYHNEQFF
V gene: TRBV4-1; J gene: TRBJ2-7; D gene: TRBD2; clone size: many; CDR3 DNA: TGCGCCAGCAGCCCCACCGGGACTAGCGGCTACGAGCAGTACTTC; CDR3 protein: CASSPTGTSGYEQYF
V gene: TRBV30; J gene: TRBJ2-2; D gene: TRBD1; clone size: few; CDR3 DNA: TGTGCCTGGAGTGTACAGGGGGCTTACACCGGGGAGCTGTTTTTT; CDR3 protein: CAWSVQGAYTGELFF
V gene: TRBV29-1; J gene: TRBJ2-3; D gene: .; clone size: once; CDR3 DNA: TGCAGCGTTGAATCATCAGGGAAGCCCACAGATACGCAGTATTTT; CDR3 protein: CSVESSGKPTDTQYF
V gene: TRBV6-1; J gene: TRBJ1-2; D gene: .; clone size: many; CDR3 DNA: TGTGCCAGCACTCCCAGGGACGGCTACACCTTC; CDR3 protein: CASTPRDGYTF
V gene: TRBV10-3; J gene: TRBJ1-5; D gene: TRBD1; clone size: many; CDR3 DNA: TGTGCCATCAGTGGGACAGGGAGTGCCGATCAGCCCCAGCATTTT; CDR3 protein: CAISGTGSADQPQHF
V gene: TRBV27; J gene: TRBJ2-4; D gene: TRBD2; clone size: many; CDR3 DNA: TGTGCCAGCAGTTTTCTGGGTAGCGGGGGGTCTGCCAAAAACATTCAGTACTTC; CDR3 protein: CASSFLGSGGSAKNIQYF
V gene: TRBV12-5; J gene: TRBJ1-1; D gene: TRBD1; clone size: few; CDR3 DNA: TGTGCTAGTGGTCTTGGGGGCAGGGGGGGGGGCACTGAAGCTTTCTTT; CDR3 protein: CASGLGGRGGGTEAFF
V gene: TRBV6-5; J gene: TRBJ1-1; D gene: .; clone size: many; CDR3 DNA: TGTGCCAGCAGTTACGGAGGGGTAGCCACTGAAGCTTTCTTT; CDR3 protein: CASSYGGVATEAFF
V gene: TRBV12-3/TRBV12-4; J gene: TRBJ1-4; D gene: TRBD1; clone size: many; CDR3 DNA: TGTGCCAGCAGTCCAGGGGGCGGCACTAATGAAAAACTGTTTTTT; CDR3 protein: CASSPGGGTNEKLFF
V gene: TRBV3-1; J gene: TRBJ2-3; D gene: TRBD1; clone size: many; CDR3 DNA: TGTGCCAGCAGCCATCTGGGACAGCTAATTAGCACAGATACGCAGTATTTT; CDR3 protein: CASSHLGQLISTDTQYF
V gene: TRBV2; J gene: TRBJ2-2; D gene: .; clone size: many; CDR3 DNA: TGTGCCAGCAGTGAAGCGGGATCCGGGGAGCTGTTTTTT; CDR3 protein: CASSEAGSGELFF
V gene: TRBV28; J gene: TRBJ1-1; D gene: .; clone size: many; CDR3 DNA: TGTGCCAGCAGAAATGGGGGGCAGAACACTGAAGCTTTCTTT; CDR3 protein: CASRNGGQNTEAFF
V gene: TRBV29-1; J gene: TRBJ2-1; D gene: .; clone size: many; CDR3 DNA: TGCAGCGTTGAGACCCCTAATGAGCAGTTCTTC; CDR3 protein: CSVETPNEQFF
V gene: TRBV28; J gene: TRBJ2-3; D gene: TRBD2; clone size: .; CDR3 DNA: TGTGCCAGCAGCGGGGGGGCCTTAGATACGCAGTATTTT; CDR3 protein: CASSGGALDTQYF
V gene: TRBV30; J gene: TRBJ2-7; D gene: TRBD2; clone size: many; CDR3 DNA: TGTGCCTGGAGAAAAGCGGGGACCTACGAGCAGTACTTC; CDR3 protein: CAWRKAGTYEQYF
V gene: TRBV4-3; J gene: TRBJ2-6; D gene: .; clone size: few; CDR3 DNA: TGCGCCAGCAGCCAAGATCGTGCGGACTCTGGGGCCAACGTCCTGACTTTC; CDR3 protein: CASSQDRADSGANVLTF
V gene: TRBV6-1; J gene: TRBJ2-7; D gene: .; clone size: many; CDR3 DNA: TGTGCCAGCAGTCTGCCAGGGCTCTACGAGCAGTACTTC; CDR3 protein: CASSLPGLYEQYF
V gene: TRBV24-1; J gene: TRBJ1-5; D gene: .; clone size: many; CDR3 DNA: TGTGCCACCAGTGGCCCCGACAGCGTCAATCAGCCCCAGCATTTT; CDR3 protein: CATSGPDSVNQPQHF
V gene: TRBV10-3; J gene: TRBJ2-7; D gene: TRBD2; clone size: many; CDR3 DNA: TGTGCCACGGGACTAGAGGAAGAGCAGTACTTC; CDR3 protein: CATGLEEEQYF
V gene: TRBV12-3/TRBV12-4; J gene: TRBJ1-6; D gene: .; clone size: many; CDR3 DNA: TGTGCCAGCAGTTTTTCCTGGGGTTCACCCCTCCACTTT; CDR3 protein: CASSFSWGSPLHF
V gene: TRBV19; J gene: TRBJ2-2; D gene: .; clone size: many; CDR3 DNA: TGTGCCAGTAGAATGAAGGGGAACACCGGGGAGCTGTTTTTT; CDR3 protein: CASRMKGNTGELFF
V gene: TRBV10-3; J gene: TRBJ1-1; D gene: .; clone size: many; CDR3 DNA: TGTGCCATCAGTGAGTCAGGGGGACGGGACACTGAAGCTTTCTTT; CDR3 protein: CAISESGGRDTEAFF
V gene: TRBV12-3/TRBV12-4; J gene: TRBJ1-2; D gene: .; clone size: many; CDR3 DNA: TGTGCCAGCAGTCCCCACAGGGTACTCTATGGCTACACCTTC; CDR3 protein: CASSPHRVLYGYTF
V gene: TRBV6-1; J gene: TRBJ2-4; D gene: .; clone size: few; CDR3 DNA: TGTGCCAGCAGGGGAGAGATAGCCAAAAACATTCAGTACTTC; CDR3 protein: CASRGEIAKNIQYF
V gene: TRBV12-5; J gene: TRBJ1-1; D gene: .; clone size: .; CDR3 DNA: TGTGCTAGTGTACGAACGGTTAACACTGAAGCTTTCTTT; CDR3 protein: CASVRTVNTEAFF
V gene: TRBV2; J gene: TRBJ2-3; D gene: .; clone size: many; CDR3 DNA: TGTGCCAGCAGTGAAGAGATGGACACAGATACGCAGTATTTT; CDR3 protein: CASSEEMDTDTQYF
V gene: TRBV6-1; J gene: TRBJ1-3; D gene: .; clone size: many; CDR3 DNA: TGTGCCAGCAGTGAGATGGGGGCGACTGGAAACACCATATATTTT; CDR3 protein: CASSEMGATGNTIYF
V gene: TRBV28; J gene: TRBJ2-7; D gene: TRBD1; clone size: many; CDR3 DNA: TGTGCCAGCACCCGGGACAGGGGTTCATACGAGCAGTACTTC; CDR3 protein: CASTRDRGSYEQYF
V gene: TRBV3-2; J gene: TRBJ2-1; D gene: .; clone size: many; CDR3 DNA: TGTGCCAGCAGCCAAGATCGAAGGGACAGGCTACACAATGAGCAGTTCTTC; CDR3 protein: CASSQDRRDRLHNEQFF
V gene: TRBV24-1; J gene: TRBJ2-6; D gene: .; clone size: .; CDR3 DNA: TGTGCCACCAGTGATTCATCCGCACAAGGTTCTGGGGCCAACGTCCTGACTTTC; CDR3 protein: CATSDSSAQGSGANVLTF
V gene: TRBV30; J gene: TRBJ1-5; D gene: .; clone size: many; CDR3 DNA: TGTGCCTGGAGTGTTGCCGGGGATCAGCCCCAGCATTTT; CDR3 protein: CAWSVAGDQPQHF
V gene: TRBV30; J gene: TRBJ2-3; D gene: .; clone size: many; CDR3 DNA: TGTGCCTCCACCGGGACTAGCACAGATACGCAGTATTTT; CDR3 protein: CASTGTSTDTQYF
V gene: TRBV28; J gene: TRBJ1-2; D gene: .; clone size: .; CDR3 DNA: TGTGCCAGCAGTTTTGGAAGAGAGGGGACCTTC; CDR3 protein: CASSFGREGTF
V gene: TRBV7-2; J gene: TRBJ1-5; D gene: .; clone size: many; CDR3 DNA: TGCGCCAGCAGACCGACAGCCGCTTCCAATCCGCCCCAGCATTTT; CDR3 protein: CASRPTAASNPPQHF
V gene: TRBV19; J gene: TRBJ2-1; D gene: TRBD1; clone size: .; CDR3 DNA: TGTGCCAGTAGCGTACAGGGGGGTGGTGAGCAGTTCTTC; CDR3 protein: CASSVQGGGEQFF